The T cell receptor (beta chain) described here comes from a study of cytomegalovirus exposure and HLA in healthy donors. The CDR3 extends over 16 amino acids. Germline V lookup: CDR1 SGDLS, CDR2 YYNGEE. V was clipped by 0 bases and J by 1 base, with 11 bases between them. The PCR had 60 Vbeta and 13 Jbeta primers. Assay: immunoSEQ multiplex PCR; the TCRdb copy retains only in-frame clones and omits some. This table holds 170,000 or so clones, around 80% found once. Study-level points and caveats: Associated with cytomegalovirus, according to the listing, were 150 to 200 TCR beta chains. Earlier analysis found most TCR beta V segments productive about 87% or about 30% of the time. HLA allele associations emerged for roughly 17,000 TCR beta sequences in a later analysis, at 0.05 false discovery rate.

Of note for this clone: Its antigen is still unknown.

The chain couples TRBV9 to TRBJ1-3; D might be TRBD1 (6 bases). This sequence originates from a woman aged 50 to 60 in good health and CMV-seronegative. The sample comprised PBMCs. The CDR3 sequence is CASSVVGGASGNTIYF. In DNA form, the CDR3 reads TGTGCCAGCAGCGTAGTGGGGGGGGCTTCTGGAAACACCATATATTTT.